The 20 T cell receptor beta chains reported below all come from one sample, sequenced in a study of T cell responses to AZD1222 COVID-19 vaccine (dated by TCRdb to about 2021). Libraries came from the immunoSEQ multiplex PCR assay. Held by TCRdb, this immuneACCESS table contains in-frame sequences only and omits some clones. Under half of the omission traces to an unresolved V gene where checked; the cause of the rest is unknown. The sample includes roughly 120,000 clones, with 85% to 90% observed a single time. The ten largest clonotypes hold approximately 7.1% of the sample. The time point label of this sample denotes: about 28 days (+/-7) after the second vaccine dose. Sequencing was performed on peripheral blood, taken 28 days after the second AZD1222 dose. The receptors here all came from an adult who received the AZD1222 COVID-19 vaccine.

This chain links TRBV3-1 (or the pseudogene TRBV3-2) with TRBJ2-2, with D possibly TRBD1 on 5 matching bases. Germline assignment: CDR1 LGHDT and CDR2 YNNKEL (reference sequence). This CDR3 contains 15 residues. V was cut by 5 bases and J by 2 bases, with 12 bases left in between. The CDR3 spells CASSKQGANTGELFF. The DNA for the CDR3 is TGTGCCAGCAGCAAGCAAGGGGCTAACACCGGGGAGCTGTTTTTT.

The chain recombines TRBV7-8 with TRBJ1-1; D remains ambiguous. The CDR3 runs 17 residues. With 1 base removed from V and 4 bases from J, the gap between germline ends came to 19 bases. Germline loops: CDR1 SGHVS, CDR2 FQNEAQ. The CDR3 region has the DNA TGTGCCAGCAGCTTAGGTTTTGCACCAAACGAGGGCACTGAAGCTTTCTTT. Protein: CASSLGFAPNEGTEAFF. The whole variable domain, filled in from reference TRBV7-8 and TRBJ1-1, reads GAGVSQSPRYKVAKRGQDVALRCDPISGHVSLFWYQQALGQGPEFLTYFQNEAQLDKSGLPSDRFFAERPEGSVSTLKIQRTQQEDSAVYLCASSLGFAPNEGTEAFFGQGTRLTVV.

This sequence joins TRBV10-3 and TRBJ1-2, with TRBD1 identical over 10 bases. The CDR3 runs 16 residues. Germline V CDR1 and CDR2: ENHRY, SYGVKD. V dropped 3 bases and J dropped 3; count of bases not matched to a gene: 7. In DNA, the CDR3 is TGTGCCATCAGTGACCCTGGACAGGGGGACTACTATGGCTACACCTTC. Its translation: CAISDPGQGDYYGYTF.

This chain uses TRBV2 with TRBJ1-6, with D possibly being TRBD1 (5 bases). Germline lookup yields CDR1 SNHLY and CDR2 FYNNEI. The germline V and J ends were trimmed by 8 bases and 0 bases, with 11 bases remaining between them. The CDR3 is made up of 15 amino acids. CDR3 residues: CASGGGSSYNSPLHF. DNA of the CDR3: TGTGCCAGCGGTGGGGGAAGCTCCTATAATTCACCCCTCCACTTT.

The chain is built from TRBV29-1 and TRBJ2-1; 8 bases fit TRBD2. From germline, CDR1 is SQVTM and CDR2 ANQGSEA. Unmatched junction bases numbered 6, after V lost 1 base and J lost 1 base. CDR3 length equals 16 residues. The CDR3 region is CSVEGLAGRSYNEQFF. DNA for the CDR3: TGCAGCGTTGAAGGATTAGCGGGAAGGTCCTACAATGAGCAGTTCTTC.

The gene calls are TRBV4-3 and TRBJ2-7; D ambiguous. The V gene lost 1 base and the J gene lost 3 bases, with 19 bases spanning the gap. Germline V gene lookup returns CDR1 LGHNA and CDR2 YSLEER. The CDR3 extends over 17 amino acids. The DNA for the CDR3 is TGCGCCAGCAGCCAAGCTCATCGCGCGGAACTACACTACGAGCAGTACTTC. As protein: CASSQAHRAELHYEQYF.

The CDR3 coding sequence is TGTGCCAGCAGCTCTTGGACAGGGGCTATTACTAACTATGGCTACACCTTC. The encoded protein is CASSSWTGAITNYGYTF. The chain combines TRBV7-9 with TRBJ1-2; TRBD1 matches at 9 bases. The CDR3 has 17 amino acids. Germline V lookup: CDR1 SEHNR, CDR2 FQNEAQ (reference sequence). With V trimmed by 4 bases and J by 0 bases, 9 bases remained unmatched.

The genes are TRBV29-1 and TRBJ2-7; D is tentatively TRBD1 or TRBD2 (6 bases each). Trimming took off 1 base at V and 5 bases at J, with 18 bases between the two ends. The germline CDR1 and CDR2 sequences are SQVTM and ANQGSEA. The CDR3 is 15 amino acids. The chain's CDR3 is CSVEGGAFLSDEQYF. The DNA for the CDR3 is TGCAGCGTTGAAGGGGGGGCTTTTCTCTCGGACGAGCAGTACTTC.

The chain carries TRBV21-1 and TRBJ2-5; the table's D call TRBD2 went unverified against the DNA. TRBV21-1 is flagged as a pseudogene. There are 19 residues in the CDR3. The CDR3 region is CASSKGFGTSGEAGETQYF. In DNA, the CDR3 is TGTGCCAGCAGCAAAGGATTCGGGACTAGCGGGGAGGCGGGAGAGACCCAGTACTTC.

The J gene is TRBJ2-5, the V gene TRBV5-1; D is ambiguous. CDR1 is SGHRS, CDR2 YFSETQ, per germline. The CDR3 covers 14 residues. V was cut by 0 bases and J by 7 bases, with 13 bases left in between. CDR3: CASSLESMLGTQYF. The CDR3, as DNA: TGCGCCAGCAGCTTGGAATCGATGCTTGGGACCCAGTACTTC.

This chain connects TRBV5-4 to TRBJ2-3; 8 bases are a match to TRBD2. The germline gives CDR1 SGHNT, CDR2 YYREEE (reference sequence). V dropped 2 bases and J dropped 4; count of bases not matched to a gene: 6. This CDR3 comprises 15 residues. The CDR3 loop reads CASSFRGGRPDTQYF. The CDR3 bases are TGTGCCAGCAGCTTCCGCGGGGGGAGGCCAGATACGCAGTATTTT.

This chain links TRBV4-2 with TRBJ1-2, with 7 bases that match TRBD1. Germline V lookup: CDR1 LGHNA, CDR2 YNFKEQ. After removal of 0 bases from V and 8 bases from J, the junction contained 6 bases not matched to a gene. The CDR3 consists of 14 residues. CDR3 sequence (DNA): TGTGCCAGCAGCCAAGACGGCAGGGACAGCGGCTACACCTTC. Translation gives CASSQDGRDSGYTF.

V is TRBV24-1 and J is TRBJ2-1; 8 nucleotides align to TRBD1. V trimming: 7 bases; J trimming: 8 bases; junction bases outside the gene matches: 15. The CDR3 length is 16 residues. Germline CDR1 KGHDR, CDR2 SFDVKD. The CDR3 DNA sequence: TGTGCCACCAGCACCCTAAACCCTGGACAGGGCGATGAGCAGTTCTTC. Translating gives CATSTLNPGQGDEQFF.

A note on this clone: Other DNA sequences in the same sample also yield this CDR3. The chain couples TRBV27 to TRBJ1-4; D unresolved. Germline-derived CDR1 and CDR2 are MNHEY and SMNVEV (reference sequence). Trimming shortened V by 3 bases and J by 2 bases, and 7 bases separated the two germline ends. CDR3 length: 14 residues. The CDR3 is CASSLRGTNEKLFF. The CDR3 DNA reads TGTGCCAGCAGTTTGAGAGGGACTAATGAAAAACTGTTTTTT.

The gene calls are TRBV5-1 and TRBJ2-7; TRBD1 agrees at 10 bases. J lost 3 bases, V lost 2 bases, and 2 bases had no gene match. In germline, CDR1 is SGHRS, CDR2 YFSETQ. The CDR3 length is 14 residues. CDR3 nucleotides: TGCGCCAGCAGCTTAGGGACAGGGGTCTACGAGCAGTACTTC. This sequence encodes CASSLGTGVYEQYF.

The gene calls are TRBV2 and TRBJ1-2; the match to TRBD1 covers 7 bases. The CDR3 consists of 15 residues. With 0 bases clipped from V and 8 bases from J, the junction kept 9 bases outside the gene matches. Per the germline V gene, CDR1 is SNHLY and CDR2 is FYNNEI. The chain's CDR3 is CASSEAGTALQGYTF. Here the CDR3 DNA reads TGTGCCAGCAGTGAAGCCGGGACAGCCTTACAAGGCTACACCTTC. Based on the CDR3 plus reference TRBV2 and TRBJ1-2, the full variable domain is EPEVTQTPSHQVTQMGQEVILRCVPISNHLYFYWYRQILGQKVEFLVSFYNNEISEKSEIFDDQFSVERPDGSNFTLKIRSTKLEDSAMYFCASSEAGTALQGYTFGSGTRLTVV.

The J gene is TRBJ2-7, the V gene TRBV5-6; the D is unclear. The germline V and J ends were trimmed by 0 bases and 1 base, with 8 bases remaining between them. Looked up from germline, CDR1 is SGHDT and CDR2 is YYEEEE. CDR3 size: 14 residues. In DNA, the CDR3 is TGTGCCAGCAGCTTGGGAAGGTTGTCCTACGAGCAGTACTTC. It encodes CASSLGRLSYEQYF.

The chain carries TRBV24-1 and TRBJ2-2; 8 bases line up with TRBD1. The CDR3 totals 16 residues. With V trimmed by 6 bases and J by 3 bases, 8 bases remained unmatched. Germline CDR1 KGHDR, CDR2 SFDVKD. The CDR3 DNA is TGTGCCACCAGTAAAGCTACAGGGGGTTACACCGGGGAGCTGTTTTTT. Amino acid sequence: CATSKATGGYTGELFF.

The DNA for the CDR3 is TGTGCCAGCTCGGTAGGGGCCGACGAGCAGTACTTC. Translating it yields CASSVGADEQYF. This chain connects TRBV18 to TRBJ2-7; a possible D gene is TRBD1 (5 bases). Deletions cut 6 bases from V and 5 bases from J, with 11 bases between. The germline gives CDR1 KGHSH, CDR2 LQKENI. The CDR3 runs to 12 residues.

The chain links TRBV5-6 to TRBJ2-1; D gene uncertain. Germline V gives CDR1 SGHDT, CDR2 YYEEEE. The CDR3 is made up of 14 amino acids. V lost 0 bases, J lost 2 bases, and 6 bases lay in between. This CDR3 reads CASSLVGTYNEQFF. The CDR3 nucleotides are TGTGCCAGCAGCTTGGTAGGGACCTACAATGAGCAGTTCTTC.